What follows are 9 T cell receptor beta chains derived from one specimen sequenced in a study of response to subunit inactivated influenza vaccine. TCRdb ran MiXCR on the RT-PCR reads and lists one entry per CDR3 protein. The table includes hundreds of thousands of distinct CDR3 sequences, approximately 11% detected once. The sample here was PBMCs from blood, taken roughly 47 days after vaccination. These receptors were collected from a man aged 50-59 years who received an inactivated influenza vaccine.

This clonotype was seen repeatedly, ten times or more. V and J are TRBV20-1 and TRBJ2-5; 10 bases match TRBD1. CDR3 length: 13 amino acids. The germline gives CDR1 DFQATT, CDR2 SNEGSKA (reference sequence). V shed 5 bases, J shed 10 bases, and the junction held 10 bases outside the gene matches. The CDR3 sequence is CSAGGTGVGDQYF. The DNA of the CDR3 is TGCAGTGCTGGAGGGACAGGGGTCGGGGACCAGTACTTC.

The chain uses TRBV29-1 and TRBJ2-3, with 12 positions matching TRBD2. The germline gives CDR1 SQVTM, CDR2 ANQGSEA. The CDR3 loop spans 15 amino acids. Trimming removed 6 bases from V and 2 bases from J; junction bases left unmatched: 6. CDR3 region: CSVALAGGNTDTQYF. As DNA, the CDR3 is TGCAGCGTCGCGCTAGCGGGAGGGAACACAGATACGCAGTATTTT.

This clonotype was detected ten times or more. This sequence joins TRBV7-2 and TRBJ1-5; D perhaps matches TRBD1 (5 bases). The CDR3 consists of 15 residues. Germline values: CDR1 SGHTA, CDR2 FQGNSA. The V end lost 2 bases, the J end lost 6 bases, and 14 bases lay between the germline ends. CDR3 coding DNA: TGTGCCAGCAGCTTACGGCCGGGGGTCGCTCAGCCCCAGCATTTT. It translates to CASSLRPGVAQPQHF.

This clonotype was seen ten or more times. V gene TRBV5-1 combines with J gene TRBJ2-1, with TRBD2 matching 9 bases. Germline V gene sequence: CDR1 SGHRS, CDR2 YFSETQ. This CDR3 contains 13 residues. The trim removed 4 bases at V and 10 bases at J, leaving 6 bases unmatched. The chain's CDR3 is CASSSLAGMEQFF. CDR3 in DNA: TGCGCCAGCAGCAGCCTAGCGGGAATGGAGCAGTTCTTC.

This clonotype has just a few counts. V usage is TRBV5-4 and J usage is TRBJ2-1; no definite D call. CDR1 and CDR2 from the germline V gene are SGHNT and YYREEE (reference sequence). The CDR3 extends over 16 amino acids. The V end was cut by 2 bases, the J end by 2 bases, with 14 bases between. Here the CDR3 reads CASSFYLSLPYNEQFF. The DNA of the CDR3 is TGTGCCAGCAGCTTTTATCTGTCCTTGCCCTACAATGAGCAGTTCTTC.

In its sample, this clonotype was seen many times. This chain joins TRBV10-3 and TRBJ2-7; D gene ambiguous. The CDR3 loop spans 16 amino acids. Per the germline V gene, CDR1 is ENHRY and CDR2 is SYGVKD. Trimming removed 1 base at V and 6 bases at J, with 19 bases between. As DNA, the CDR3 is TGTGCCATCAGTGAGTTGGGGATAGGGAAACGAAGCGAGCAGTACTTC. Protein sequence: CAISELGIGKRSEQYF.

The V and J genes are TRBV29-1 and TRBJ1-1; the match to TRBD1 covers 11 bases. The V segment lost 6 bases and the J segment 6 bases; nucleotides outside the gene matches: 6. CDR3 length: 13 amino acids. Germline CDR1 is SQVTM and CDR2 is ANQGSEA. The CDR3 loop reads CSVCPGQGAEAFF. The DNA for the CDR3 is TGCAGCGTCTGCCCGGGACAGGGGGCTGAAGCTTTCTTT.

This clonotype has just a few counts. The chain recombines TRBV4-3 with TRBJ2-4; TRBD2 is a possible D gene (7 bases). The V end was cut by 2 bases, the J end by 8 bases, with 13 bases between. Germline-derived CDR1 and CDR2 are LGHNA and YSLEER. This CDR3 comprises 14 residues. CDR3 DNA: TGCGCCAGCAGCCAATCGGGGGGCCGTGACATTCAGTACTTC. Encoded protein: CASSQSGGRDIQYF.

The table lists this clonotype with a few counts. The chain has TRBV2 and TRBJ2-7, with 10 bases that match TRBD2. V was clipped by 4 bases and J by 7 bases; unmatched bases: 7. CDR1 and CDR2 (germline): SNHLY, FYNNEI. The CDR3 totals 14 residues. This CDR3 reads CASSGGSGGREQYF. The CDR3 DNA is TGTGCCAGCAGTGGAGGTAGCGGGGGGCGGGAGCAGTACTTC. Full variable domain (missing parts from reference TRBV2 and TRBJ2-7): EPEVTQTPSHQVTQMGQEVILRCVPISNHLYFYWYRQILGQKVEFLVSFYNNEISEKSEIFDDQFSVERPDGSNFTLKIRSTKLEDSAMYFCASSGGSGGREQYFGPGTRLTVT.